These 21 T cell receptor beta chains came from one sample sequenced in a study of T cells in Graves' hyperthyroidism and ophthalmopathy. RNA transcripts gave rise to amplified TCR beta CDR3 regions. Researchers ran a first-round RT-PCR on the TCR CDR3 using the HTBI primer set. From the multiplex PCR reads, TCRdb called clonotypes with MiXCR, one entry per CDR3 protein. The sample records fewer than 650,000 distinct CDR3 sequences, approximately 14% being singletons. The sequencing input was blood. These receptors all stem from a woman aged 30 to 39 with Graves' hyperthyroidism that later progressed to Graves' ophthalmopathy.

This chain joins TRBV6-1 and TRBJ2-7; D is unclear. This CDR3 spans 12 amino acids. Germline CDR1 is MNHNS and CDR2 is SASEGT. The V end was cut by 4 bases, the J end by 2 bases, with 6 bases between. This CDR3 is CASSAVAYEQYF. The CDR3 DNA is TGTGCCAGCAGTGCGGTCGCCTACGAGCAGTACTTC.

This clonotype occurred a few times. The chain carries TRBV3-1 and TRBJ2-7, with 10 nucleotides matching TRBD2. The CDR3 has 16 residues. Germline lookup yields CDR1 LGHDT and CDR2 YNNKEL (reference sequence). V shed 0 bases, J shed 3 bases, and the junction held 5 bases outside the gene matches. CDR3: CASSQDSSGSFYEQYF. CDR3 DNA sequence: TGTGCCAGCAGCCAAGATTCTAGCGGGAGTTTCTACGAGCAGTACTTC.

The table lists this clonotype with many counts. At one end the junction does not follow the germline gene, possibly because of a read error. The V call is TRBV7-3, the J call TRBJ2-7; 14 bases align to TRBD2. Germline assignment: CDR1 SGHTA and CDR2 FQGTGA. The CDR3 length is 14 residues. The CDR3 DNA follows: TGCGCCAGCAGCTCGGGACTAGCGGGAGACGAGCAGTACTTC. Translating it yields CASSSGLAGDEQYF.

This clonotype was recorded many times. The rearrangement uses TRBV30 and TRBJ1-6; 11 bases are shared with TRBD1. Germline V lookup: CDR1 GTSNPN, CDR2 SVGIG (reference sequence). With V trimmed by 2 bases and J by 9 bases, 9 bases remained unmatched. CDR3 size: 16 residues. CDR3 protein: CAWSPSIGQGASPLHF. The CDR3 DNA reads TGTGCCTGGAGTCCCTCAATCGGACAGGGGGCTTCACCCCTCCACTTT.

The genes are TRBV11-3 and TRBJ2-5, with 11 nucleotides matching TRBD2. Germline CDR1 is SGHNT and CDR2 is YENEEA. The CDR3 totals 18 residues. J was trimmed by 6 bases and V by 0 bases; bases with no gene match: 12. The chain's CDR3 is CASSLESGLAGGGKTQYF. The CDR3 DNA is TGTGCCAGCAGCTTAGAGTCGGGCTTAGCGGGAGGGGGTAAGACCCAGTACTTC.

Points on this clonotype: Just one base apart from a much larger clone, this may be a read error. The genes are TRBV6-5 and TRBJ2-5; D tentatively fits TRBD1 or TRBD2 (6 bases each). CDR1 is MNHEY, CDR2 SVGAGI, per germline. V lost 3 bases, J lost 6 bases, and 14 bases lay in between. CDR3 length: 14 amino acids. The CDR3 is CASSYYREEKTQYF. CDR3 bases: TGTGCCAGCAGTTATTACAGGGAGGAAAAGACCCAGTACTTC.

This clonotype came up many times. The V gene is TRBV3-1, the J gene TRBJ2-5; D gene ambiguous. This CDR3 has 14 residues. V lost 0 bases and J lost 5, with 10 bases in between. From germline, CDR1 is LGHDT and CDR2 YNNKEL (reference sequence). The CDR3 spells CASSQDGSRETQYF. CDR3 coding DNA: TGTGCCAGCAGCCAAGATGGGTCGAGGGAGACCCAGTACTTC.

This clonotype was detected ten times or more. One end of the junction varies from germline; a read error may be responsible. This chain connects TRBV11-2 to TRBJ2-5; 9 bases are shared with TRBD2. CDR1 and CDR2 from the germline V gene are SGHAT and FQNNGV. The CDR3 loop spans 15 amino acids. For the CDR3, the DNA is TGTGCCGGCAGCACTGGAGCGGGAGGAACGGAGACCCAGTACTTC. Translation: CAGSTGAGGTETQYF.

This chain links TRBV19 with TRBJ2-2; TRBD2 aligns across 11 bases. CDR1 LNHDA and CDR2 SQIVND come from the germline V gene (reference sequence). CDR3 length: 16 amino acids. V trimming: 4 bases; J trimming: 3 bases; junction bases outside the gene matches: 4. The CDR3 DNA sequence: TGTGCCAGTAGTAACCTAGCGGGGGGTTACACCGGGGAGCTGTTTTTT. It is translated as CASSNLAGGYTGELFF.

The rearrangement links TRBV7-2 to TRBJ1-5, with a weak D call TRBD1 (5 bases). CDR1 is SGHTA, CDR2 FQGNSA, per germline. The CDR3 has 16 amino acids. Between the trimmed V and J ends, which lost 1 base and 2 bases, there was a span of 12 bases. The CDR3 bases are TGTGCCAGCAGCTTAGTTCCGGGGGAGGGCAATCAGCCCCAGCATTTT. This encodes CASSLVPGEGNQPQHF.

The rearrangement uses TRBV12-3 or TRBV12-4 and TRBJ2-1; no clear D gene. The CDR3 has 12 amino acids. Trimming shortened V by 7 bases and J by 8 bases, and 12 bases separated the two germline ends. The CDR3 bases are TGTGCCAGCACCCTAGTTGTGGATGAGCAGTTCTTC. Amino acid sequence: CASTLVVDEQFF.

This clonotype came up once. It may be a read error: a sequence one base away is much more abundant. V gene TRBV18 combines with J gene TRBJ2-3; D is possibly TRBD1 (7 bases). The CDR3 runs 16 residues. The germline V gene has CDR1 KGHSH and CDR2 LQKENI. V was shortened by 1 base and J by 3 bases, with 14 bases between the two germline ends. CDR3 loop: CASSPRAGGPTDTQYF. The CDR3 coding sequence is TGTGCCAGCTCACCACGCGCAGGGGGGCCGACAGATACGCAGTATTTT.

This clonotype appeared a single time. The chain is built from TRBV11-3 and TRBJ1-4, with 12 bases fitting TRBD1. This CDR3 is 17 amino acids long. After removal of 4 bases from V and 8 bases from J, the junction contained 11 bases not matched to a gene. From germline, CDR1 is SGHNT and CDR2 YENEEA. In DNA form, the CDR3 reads TGTGCCAGCAGCTACGCGGGGACAGGGGGCAGTGGCGAAAAACTGTTTTTT. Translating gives CASSYAGTGGSGEKLFF.

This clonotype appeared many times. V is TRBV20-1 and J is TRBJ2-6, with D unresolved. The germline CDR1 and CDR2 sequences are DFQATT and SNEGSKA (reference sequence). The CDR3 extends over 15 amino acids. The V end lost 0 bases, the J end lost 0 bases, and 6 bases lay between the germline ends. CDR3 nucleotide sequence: TGCAGTGCTAGAGACTACAGCTCTGGGGCCAACGTCCTGACTTTC. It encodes CSARDYSSGANVLTF.

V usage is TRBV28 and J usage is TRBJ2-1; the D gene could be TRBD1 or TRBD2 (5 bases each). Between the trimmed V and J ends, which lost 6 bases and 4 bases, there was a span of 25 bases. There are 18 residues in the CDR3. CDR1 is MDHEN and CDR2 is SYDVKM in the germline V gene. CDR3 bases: TGTGCCAGCAGCCCGGAACTAGGGACCGGCTCCGGGTACAATGAGCAGTTCTTC. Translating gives CASSPELGTGSGYNEQFF.

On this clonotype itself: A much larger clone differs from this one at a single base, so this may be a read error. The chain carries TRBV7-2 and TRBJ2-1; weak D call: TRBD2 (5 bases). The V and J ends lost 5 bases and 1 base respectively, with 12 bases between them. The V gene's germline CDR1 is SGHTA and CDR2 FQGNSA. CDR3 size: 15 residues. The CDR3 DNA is TGTGCCAGCAGCCCGATTTGGACTTCCTACAATGAGCAGTTCTTC. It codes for CASSPIWTSYNEQFF.

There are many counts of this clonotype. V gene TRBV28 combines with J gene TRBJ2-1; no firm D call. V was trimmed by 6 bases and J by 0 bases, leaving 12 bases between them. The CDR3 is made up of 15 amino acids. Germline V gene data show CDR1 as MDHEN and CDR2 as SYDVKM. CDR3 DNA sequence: TGTGCCAGCAGCACCGTGAAAAACTCCTACAATGAGCAGTTCTTC. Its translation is CASSTVKNSYNEQFF.

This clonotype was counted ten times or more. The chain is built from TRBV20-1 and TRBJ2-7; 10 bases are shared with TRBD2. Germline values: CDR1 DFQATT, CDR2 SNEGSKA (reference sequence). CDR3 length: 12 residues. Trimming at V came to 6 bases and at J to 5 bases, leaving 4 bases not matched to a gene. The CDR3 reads CSALAGDHEQYF. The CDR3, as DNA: TGCAGTGCCCTAGCGGGAGACCACGAGCAGTACTTC.

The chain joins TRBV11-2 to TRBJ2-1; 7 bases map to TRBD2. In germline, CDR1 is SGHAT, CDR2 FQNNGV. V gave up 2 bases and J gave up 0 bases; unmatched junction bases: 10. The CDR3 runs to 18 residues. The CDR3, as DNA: TGTGCCAGCAGCTTAAAGGTCTTGGGGGGGGGCTCCTACAATGAGCAGTTCTTC. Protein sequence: CASSLKVLGGGSYNEQFF.

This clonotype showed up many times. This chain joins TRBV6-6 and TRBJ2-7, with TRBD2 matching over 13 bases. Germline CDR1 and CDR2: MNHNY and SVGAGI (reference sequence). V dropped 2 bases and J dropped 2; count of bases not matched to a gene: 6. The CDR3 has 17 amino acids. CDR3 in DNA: TGTGCCAGCAGTTACGGGACTAGCGGGATGGAACCCTACGAGCAGTACTTC. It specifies CASSYGTSGMEPYEQYF.

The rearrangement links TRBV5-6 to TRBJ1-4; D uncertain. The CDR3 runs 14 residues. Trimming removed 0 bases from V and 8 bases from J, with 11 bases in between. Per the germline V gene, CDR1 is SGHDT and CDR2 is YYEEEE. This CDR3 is CASSLALMGEKLFF. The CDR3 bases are TGTGCCAGCAGCTTGGCTCTTATGGGCGAAAAACTGTTTTTT.